These 14 T cell receptor beta chains originate from one sample sequenced in a study of cytotoxic CD8 clonotypes in ibrutinib-treated CLL. The data were produced by immunoSEQ multiplex PCR, yet TCRdb's version contains in-frame clones alone and is incomplete. Here the sample spans about 200,000 clones, roughly 77% being singletons. This sample comprised PBMCs, obtained after 12 months of ibrutinib treatment. These TCRs come from a human donor with chronic lymphocytic leukemia.

This clone appeared a few times. The J gene is TRBJ2-1, the V gene TRBV7-9; the match to TRBD1 covers 7 bases. Germline lookup yields CDR1 SEHNR and CDR2 FQNEAQ (reference sequence). The junction had 3 bases not matched to a gene; V was cut back by 2 bases and J by 5 bases. CDR3 length: 14 residues. The CDR3 reads CASSLTGTDNEQFF. CDR3 nucleotide sequence: TGTGCCAGCAGCTTAACCGGGACAGACAATGAGCAGTTCTTC.

The chain employs TRBV5-1 and TRBJ2-1; TRBD2 might be the D (5 bases). Germline V CDR1 and CDR2: SGHRS, YFSETQ. Trimming cost V 1 base and J 6 bases, with 14 bases left between them. The CDR3 consists of 15 residues. The CDR3 nucleotides read TGCGCCAGCAGCTTGTTGGGATATGAGGGCAATGAGCAGTTCTTC. Translating it yields CASSLLGYEGNEQFF.

The chain uses TRBV30 and TRBJ1-2, with D uncertain. The V end lost 2 bases, the J end lost 8 bases, and 27 bases lay between the germline ends. The CDR3 runs 17 residues. The germline CDR1 and CDR2 sequences are GTSNPN and SVGIG (reference sequence). Here the CDR3 reads CAWSRVGQATQREGYTF. CDR3 DNA sequence: TGTGCCTGGAGTAGGGTTGGGCAAGCTACTCAAAGAGAAGGCTACACCTTC.

This rearrangement joins TRBV18 to TRBJ1-3; 7 bases align to TRBD1. This CDR3 contains 17 residues. V lost 2 bases, J lost 1 base, and 8 bases stayed unmatched. The germline V gene encodes CDR1 KGHSH and CDR2 LQKENI. This CDR3 is CASSPNQGVTSGNTIYF. The DNA for the CDR3 is TGTGCCAGCTCACCAAACCAGGGGGTGACATCTGGAAACACCATATATTTT.

The J gene is TRBJ2-7, the V gene TRBV28; 8 bases are shared with TRBD1. The CDR3 sequence is 15 residues long. V shed 6 bases, J shed 4 bases, and the junction held 11 bases outside the gene matches. Germline V lookup: CDR1 MDHEN, CDR2 SYDVKM. The CDR3 protein is CASRTPGTGSYEQYF. The DNA of the CDR3 is TGTGCCAGCAGGACCCCCGGGACAGGCTCTTACGAGCAGTACTTC.

There are a few counts of this clone. The chain combines TRBV29-1 with TRBJ1-2, with 9 positions matching TRBD1. There are 11 residues in the CDR3. Trimming took 8 bases from V and 12 from J; bases not matched to a gene: 10. The germline CDR1 and CDR2 sequences are SQVTM and ANQGSEA. The CDR3 DNA sequence: TGCAGCACAAGACGGGACAGGGCCGACACCTTC. Encoded protein: CSTRRDRADTF.

V and J are TRBV7-8 and TRBJ1-5; D unresolved. V lost 1 base to trimming and J lost 3 bases, with 13 bases between them. This CDR3 region has 16 residues. CDR1 SGHVS and CDR2 FQNEAQ come from the germline V gene. CDR3 sequence: CASSLGSYGFNQPQHF. The CDR3 coding sequence is TGTGCCAGCAGCTTAGGTAGTTACGGATTCAATCAGCCCCAGCATTTT.

This chain uses TRBV6-5 with TRBJ1-2, with a possible D match to TRBD1 (5 bases). V was cut by 4 bases and J by 5 bases, with 17 bases left in between. Germline values: CDR1 MNHEY, CDR2 SVGAGI. The CDR3 extends over 15 amino acids. CDR3 sequence reads: CASSFRASSGYGYTF. Written as DNA, the CDR3 is TGTGCCAGCAGTTTCCGCGCGAGTTCAGGGTATGGCTACACCTTC.

The chain couples TRBV15 to TRBJ2-2; 8 bases fit TRBD2. Looked up from germline, CDR1 is LNHNV and CDR2 is YYDKDF (reference sequence). J lost 8 bases, V lost 5 bases, and 10 bases had no gene match. The CDR3 is 15 residues long. The DNA for the CDR3 is TGTGCCACCAGCGTAAGCGGGAGAGGCACTGGGGAGCTGTTTTTT. Its protein product is CATSVSGRGTGELFF.

The gene calls are TRBV5-6 and TRBJ2-3, with no clear D. The CDR3 extends over 13 amino acids. Trimming took off 3 bases at V and 4 bases at J, with 9 bases between the two ends. Germline CDR1 is SGHDT and CDR2 is YYEEEE. The CDR3 nucleotides are TGTGCCAGCAGCTCCGCATTGTCAGATACGCAGTATTTT. As protein: CASSSALSDTQYF. The variable domain in full, completed from reference TRBV5-6 and TRBJ2-3, reads DAGVTQSPTHLIKTRGQQVTLRCSPKSGHDTVSWYQQALGQGPQFIFQYYEEEERQRGNFPDRFSGHQFPNYSSELNVNALLLGDSALYLCASSSALSDTQYFGPGTRLTVL.

This chain connects TRBV18 to TRBJ1-1; possible D gene TRBD1, 5 bases. This CDR3 region has 13 residues. Germline V lookup: CDR1 KGHSH, CDR2 LQKENI. Deletions cut 5 bases from V and 6 bases from J, with 13 bases between. Written as DNA, the CDR3 is TGTGCCAGCTCAACCCCCCCAGGGTCTGAAGCTTTCTTT. This encodes CASSTPPGSEAFF.

This clone showed up just a few times. V gene TRBV28 combines with J gene TRBJ1-2, with no clear D. This CDR3 spans 13 amino acids. Trimming took 2 bases from V and 3 from J, leaving 7 bases between them. Germline values: CDR1 MDHEN, CDR2 SYDVKM. For the CDR3, the DNA is TGTGCCAGCAGTTTAAGGGTATACTATGGCTACACCTTC. This codes for CASSLRVYYGYTF.

This chain uses TRBV2 with TRBJ2-1; D uncertain. Deletions cut 4 bases from V and 8 bases from J, with 9 bases between. This CDR3 is 12 amino acids long. CDR1 is SNHLY and CDR2 is FYNNEI in the germline V gene. The DNA of the CDR3 is TGTGCCAGCAGTGTTTTGATTTATGAGCAGTTCTTC. It is translated as CASSVLIYEQFF. Full variable domain (missing parts from reference TRBV2 and TRBJ2-1): EPEVTQTPSHQVTQMGQEVILRCVPISNHLYFYWYRQILGQKVEFLVSFYNNEISEKSEIFDDQFSVERPDGSNFTLKIRSTKLEDSAMYFCASSVLIYEQFFGPGTRLTVL.

This clone was counted a few times. V usage is TRBV29-1 and J usage is TRBJ1-1; maybe TRBD1 (5 bases). The CDR3 runs to 11 residues. The germline V gene has CDR1 SQVTM and CDR2 ANQGSEA. Trimming shortened V by 3 bases and J by 6 bases, and 8 bases separated the two germline ends. The CDR3 DNA reads as TGCAGCGTTGAGGGCAGGGCTGAAGCTTTCTTT. Translating gives CSVEGRAEAFF. Full variable domain (remainder filled in from reference TRBV29-1 and TRBJ1-1): SAVISQKPSRDICQRGTSLTIQCQVDSQVTMMFWYRQQPGQSLTLIATANQGSEATYESGFVIDKFPISRPNLTFSTLTVSNMSPEDSSIYLCSVEGRAEAFFGQGTRLTVV.